Listed here are 7 T cell receptor beta chains from one sample, sequenced in a study of shared clonotypes between healthy human individuals (TCRdb year 2020). Library preparation employed the immunoSEQ multiplex PCR assay. TCRdb mirrors the immuneACCESS table, restricted to in-frame sequences. Some clones are absent from its copies; in checked studies, under half trace to an unresolved V gene, and the reason for the others is unknown. The sample records hundreds of thousands of clones, 73% of which are singletons. In total, the top ten clones hold around 1.8% of the sample. Sample: memory CD4+ T cells sorted from blood. Interpreted using the paper, the cell subset or site label stands for: CD45RA-negative fraction. These TCRs come from a woman in her twenties or thirties in good health.

There are a few counts of this clone. The chain recombines TRBV5-1 with TRBJ1-2; possible D gene TRBD1, 6 bases. The CDR3 totals 14 residues. CDR1 is SGHRS and CDR2 is YFSETQ in the germline V gene. Trimming removed 0 bases from V and 5 bases from J, with 11 bases in between. CDR3 amino acids: CASSLDGGRYGYTF. The CDR3 nucleotides are TGCGCCAGCAGCTTGGATGGGGGGCGATATGGCTACACCTTC. The variable domain in full, with the rest retrieved from reference TRBV5-1 and TRBJ1-2, is KAGVTQTPRYLIKTRGQQVTLSCSPISGHRSVSWYQQTPGQGLQFLFEYFSETQRNKGNFPGRFSGRQFSNSRSEMNVSTLELGDSALYLCASSLDGGRYGYTFGSGTRLTVV.

The chain is built from TRBV14 and TRBJ2-1; tentative D call: TRBD2 (6 bases). This CDR3 comprises 15 residues. Germline CDR1 reads SGHDN; CDR2 reads FVKESK. V lost 3 bases and J 0 bases, leaving 9 bases between the germline ends. CDR3 region: CASSQAGLSYNEQFF. CDR3 bases: TGTGCCAGCAGCCAGGCGGGACTCTCCTACAATGAGCAGTTCTTC. Based on the CDR3 plus reference TRBV14 and TRBJ2-1, the full variable domain is EAGVTQFPSHSVIEKGQTVTLRCDPISGHDNLYWYRRVMGKEIKFLLHFVKESKQDESGMPNNRFLAERTGGTYSTLKVQPAELEDSGVYFCASSQAGLSYNEQFFGPGTRLTVL.

This clone was counted only a few times. This rearrangement joins TRBV11-2 to TRBJ2-1, with D perhaps TRBD1 or TRBD2 (5 bases each). Germline V gives CDR1 SGHAT, CDR2 FQNNGV. The CDR3 has 15 amino acids. V dropped 0 bases and J dropped 9 bases, with 15 bases sitting between them. The CDR3 DNA is TGTGCCAGCAGCTTAGAGTGGGATGCCGGGACTGAGCAGTTCTTC. Amino acid sequence: CASSLEWDAGTEQFF.

Only a few counts were recorded for this clone. This rearrangement joins TRBV5-1 to TRBJ2-2, with TRBD1 matching over 8 bases. V lost 4 bases to trimming and J lost 4 bases; unmatched junction nucleotides: 9. The CDR3 sequence is 16 residues long. The germline gives CDR1 SGHRS, CDR2 YFSETQ. In DNA form, the CDR3 reads TGCGCCAGCAGCCCCGGACAGGGACAGGCCACCGGGGAGCTGTTTTTT. Translated, it gives CASSPGQGQATGELFF.

This clone was counted once. The chain links TRBV28 to TRBJ1-2; the D is unclear. Germline V lookup: CDR1 MDHEN, CDR2 SYDVKM. The CDR3 totals 13 residues. Trimming took 2 bases from V and 2 from J, leaving 6 bases between them. DNA of the CDR3: TGTGCCAGCAGTTTAAACCAGAACTATGGCTACACCTTC. This translates into CASSLNQNYGYTF.

The chain uses TRBV25-1 and TRBJ2-1, with 7 bases that match TRBD2. With 6 bases clipped from V and 5 bases from J, the junction kept 7 bases outside the gene matches. The CDR3 totals 14 residues. Germline CDR1 MGHDK, CDR2 SYGVNS. CDR3 amino acids: CASRDAGEDNEQFF. CDR3 coding DNA: TGTGCCAGCAGGGACGCGGGGGAGGACAATGAGCAGTTCTTC.

A few counts support this clone. The chain is built from TRBV4-2 and TRBJ1-4; no clear D gene. CDR1 and CDR2 from the germline V gene are LGHNA and YNFKEQ. The V end lost 2 bases, the J end lost 8 bases, and 9 bases lay between the germline ends. The CDR3 runs to 13 residues. CDR3 in amino acids: CASSQIYGEKLFF. CDR3 nucleotide sequence: TGTGCCAGCAGCCAAATCTACGGAGAAAAACTGTTTTTT.